This entry describes one T cell receptor beta chain. What it binds is not known. Vbeta (60) and Jbeta (13) primers were used in the PCR. Here immunoSEQ multiplex PCR was the method, and the copy in TCRdb shows in-frame clones only, minus some. The table records about 120,000 clones, about 80% of them present only once. The data stem from a study of cytomegalovirus exposure and HLA in healthy donors. CDR3 length equals 14 residues. Germline V CDR1 and CDR2: SEHNR, FQNEAQ (reference sequence). Deletions cut 1 base from V and 7 bases from J, with 10 bases between. Study conclusions and caveats: Highly shared variants forming one cluster were likely a sequencing artifact.

Sequenced input: PBMCs. This chain connects TRBV7-9 to TRBJ1-4, with unresolved D. The TCR comes from a female donor in good health and CMV-seropositive. The CDR3 region has the DNA TGTGCCAGCAGCTTAGGGGCCCGACCTGAAAAACTGTTTTTT. This sequence encodes CASSLGARPEKLFF. The variable domain in full, completed from reference TRBV7-9 and TRBJ1-4, reads DTGVSQNPRHKITKRGQNVTFRCDPISEHNRLYWYRQTLGQGPEFLTYFQNEAQLEKSRLLSDRFSAERPKGSFSTLEIQRTEQGDSAMYLCASSLGARPEKLFFGSGTQLSVL.